The sequence of this T cell receptor (beta chain) was determined in a study of tumor-infiltrating lymphocytes in glioblastoma multiforme. At least ten counts were recorded for this clonotype. Its antigen is currently unknown. From germline, CDR1 is SGHRS and CDR2 YFSETQ. V was cut by 0 bases and J by 0 bases, with 4 bases left in between. The CDR3 is 15 residues long. Study findings and constraints: The T cells in this sample were not sorted into functional subsets.

TCRB libraries came from RNA via three nested multiplex PCR rounds. TCRdb passed the multiplex PCR reads through MiXCR, listing each CDR3 protein once. The data contain over 10,000 distinct CDR3 sequences, roughly 64% of them singletons. This receptor was obtained from a male donor with glioblastoma. The chain recombines TRBV5-1 with TRBJ2-6; no definite D call. Sequencing was done on a sample of brain tumor tissue. CDR3: CASSLGGSGANVLTF. CDR3 DNA: TGCGCCAGCAGCTTGGGCGGCTCTGGGGCCAACGTCCTGACTTTC.